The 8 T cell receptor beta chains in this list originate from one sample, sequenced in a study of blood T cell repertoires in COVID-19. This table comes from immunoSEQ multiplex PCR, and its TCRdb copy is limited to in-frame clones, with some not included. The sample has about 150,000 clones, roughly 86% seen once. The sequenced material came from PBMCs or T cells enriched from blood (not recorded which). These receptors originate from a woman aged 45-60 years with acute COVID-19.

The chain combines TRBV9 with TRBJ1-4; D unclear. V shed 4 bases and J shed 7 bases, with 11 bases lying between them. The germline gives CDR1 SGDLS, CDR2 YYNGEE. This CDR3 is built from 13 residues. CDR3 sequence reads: CASSPGSFEKLFF. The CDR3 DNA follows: TGTGCCAGCAGCCCCGGGAGCTTTGAAAAACTGTTTTTT.

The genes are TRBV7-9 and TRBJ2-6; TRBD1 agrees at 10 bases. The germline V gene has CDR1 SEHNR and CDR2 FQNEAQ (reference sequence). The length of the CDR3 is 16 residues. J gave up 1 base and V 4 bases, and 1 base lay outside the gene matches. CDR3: CASSSGQGSGANVLTF. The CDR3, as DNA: TGTGCCAGCAGCTCGGGACAGGGGTCTGGGGCCAACGTCCTGACTTTC.

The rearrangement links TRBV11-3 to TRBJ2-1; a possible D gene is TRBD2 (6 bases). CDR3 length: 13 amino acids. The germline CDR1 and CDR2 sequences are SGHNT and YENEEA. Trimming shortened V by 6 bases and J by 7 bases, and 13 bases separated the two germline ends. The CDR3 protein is CASRSRDRNEQFF. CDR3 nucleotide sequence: TGTGCCAGCAGATCGCGGGATAGGAATGAGCAGTTCTTC.

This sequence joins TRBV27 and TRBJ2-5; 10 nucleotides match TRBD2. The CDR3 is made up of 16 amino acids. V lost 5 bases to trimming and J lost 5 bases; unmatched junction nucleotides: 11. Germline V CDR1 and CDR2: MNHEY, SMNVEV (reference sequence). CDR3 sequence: CASSHQSGRGGETQYF. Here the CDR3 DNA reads TGTGCCAGCAGTCACCAGAGCGGGAGGGGAGGTGAGACCCAGTACTTC.

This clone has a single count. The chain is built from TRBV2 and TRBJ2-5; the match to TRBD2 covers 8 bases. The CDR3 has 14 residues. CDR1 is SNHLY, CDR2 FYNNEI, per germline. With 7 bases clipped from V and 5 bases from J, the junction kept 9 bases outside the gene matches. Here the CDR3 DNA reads TGTGCCAGCACCCCCGAAGCGGGGGTGGAGACCCAGTACTTC. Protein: CASTPEAGVETQYF.

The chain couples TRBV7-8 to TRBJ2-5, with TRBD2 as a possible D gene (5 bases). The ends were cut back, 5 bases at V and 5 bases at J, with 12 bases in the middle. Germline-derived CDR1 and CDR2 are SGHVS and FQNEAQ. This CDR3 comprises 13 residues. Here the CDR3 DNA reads TGTGCCAGCAGCCCCGGCAGAGGGGAGACCCAGTACTTC. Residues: CASSPGRGETQYF. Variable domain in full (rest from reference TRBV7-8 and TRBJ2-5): GAGVSQSPRYKVAKRGQDVALRCDPISGHVSLFWYQQALGQGPEFLTYFQNEAQLDKSGLPSDRFFAERPEGSVSTLKIQRTQQEDSAVYLCASSPGRGETQYFGPGTRLLVL.

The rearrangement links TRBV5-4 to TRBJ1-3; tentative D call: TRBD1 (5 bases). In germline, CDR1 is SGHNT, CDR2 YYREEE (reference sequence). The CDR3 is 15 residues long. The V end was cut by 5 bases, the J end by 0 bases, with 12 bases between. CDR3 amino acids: CASSYPGVSGNTIYF. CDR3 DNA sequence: TGTGCCAGCAGTTACCCGGGGGTCTCTGGAAACACCATATATTTT.

Written as DNA, the CDR3 is TGTGCCAGCAGCCCAGACAGGGATTACTACAATGAGCAGTTCTTC. It codes for CASSPDRDYYNEQFF. The rearrangement links TRBV6-5 to TRBJ2-1, with TRBD1 matching 7 bases. Germline V gene data show CDR1 as MNHEY and CDR2 as SVGAGI. The V segment lost 6 bases and the J segment 3 bases; nucleotides outside the gene matches: 8. The CDR3 has 15 amino acids.